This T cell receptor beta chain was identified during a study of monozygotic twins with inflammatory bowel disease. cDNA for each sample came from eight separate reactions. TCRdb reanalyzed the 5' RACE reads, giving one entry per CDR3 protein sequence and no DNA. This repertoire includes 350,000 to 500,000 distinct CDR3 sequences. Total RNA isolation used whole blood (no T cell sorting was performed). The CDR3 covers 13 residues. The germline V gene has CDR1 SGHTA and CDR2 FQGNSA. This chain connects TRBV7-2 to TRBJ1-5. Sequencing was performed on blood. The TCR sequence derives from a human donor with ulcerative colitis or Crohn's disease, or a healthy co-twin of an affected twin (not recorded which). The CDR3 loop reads CASSLYRNQPQHF.